Presented here are 12 T cell receptor beta chains from one specimen sequenced in a study of cytomegalovirus exposure and HLA in healthy donors. Sequencing was performed with immunoSEQ multiplex PCR; in TCRdb, only in-frame clones are kept and a portion is missing. The sample shows around 150,000 clones, 75% to 90% of them seen only once. The source material was PBMCs. Receptors were obtained from a woman younger than 30 in good health and CMV-seronegative.

The CDR3 DNA sequence: TGTGCCAGCAGCCCTATGAGGGTTGCGGACACTGAAGCTTTCTTT. Translating it yields CASSPMRVADTEAFF. The chain carries TRBV27 and TRBJ1-1; D gene uncertain. V lost 6 bases, J lost 3 bases, and 17 bases lay in between. The CDR3 spans 15 residues. Germline assignment: CDR1 MNHEY and CDR2 SMNVEV (reference sequence).

The chain employs TRBV5-1 and TRBJ2-7; D possibly corresponds to TRBD1 (5 bases). There are 12 residues in the CDR3. The ends were cut back, 1 base at V and 7 bases at J, with 9 bases in the middle. Germline CDR1 is SGHRS and CDR2 is YFSETQ. The DNA for the CDR3 is TGCGCCAGCAGCTTGCAGGGTCGGGAGCAGTACTTC. This translates into CASSLQGREQYF.

This clone has a count of ten or more. This chain uses TRBV7-9 with TRBJ2-1, with D unresolved. V lost 1 base and J 3 bases, leaving 10 bases between the germline ends. In germline, CDR1 is SEHNR, CDR2 FQNEAQ (reference sequence). The CDR3 consists of 15 residues. Written as DNA, the CDR3 is TGTGCCAGCAGCTTAGGGAGCGCAAGCTACAATGAGCAGTTCTTC. Its protein product is CASSLGSASYNEQFF.

The chain links TRBV6-5 to TRBJ2-1, with D possibly matching TRBD1 (6 bases). Trimming left V 4 bases short and J 4 bases short, with 17 bases between. CDR3 size: 16 residues. The germline gives CDR1 MNHEY, CDR2 SVGAGI. This CDR3 reads CASSSREGGSYNEQFF. CDR3 bases: TGTGCCAGCAGTTCCCGGGAAGGGGGTAGTTACAATGAGCAGTTCTTC.

In its sample, this clone was seen once. The V and J genes are TRBV6-1 and TRBJ1-3; D is perhaps TRBD1 (6 bases). There are 13 residues in the CDR3. From germline, CDR1 is MNHNS and CDR2 SASEGT. Trimming took off 8 bases at V and 0 bases at J, with 8 bases between the two ends. CDR3 sequence reads: CASRTASGNTIYF. CDR3 sequence (DNA): TGTGCCAGCCGGACAGCCTCTGGAAACACCATATATTTT.

The CDR3 DNA follows: TGTGCCAGCAGTGAAGGGTTCGGGGGGACTAGAGAGACCCGTACCTCTGGGGCCAACGTCCTGACTTTC. Its translation: CASSEGFGGTRETRTSGANVLTF. The V call is TRBV2, the J call TRBJ2-6, with 8 bases lining up with TRBD2. CDR3 length: 23 residues. Trimming cost V 1 base and J 0 bases; bases outside gene matches: 20. Germline CDR1 SNHLY, CDR2 FYNNEI.

J is TRBJ2-5 and V is TRBV5-6, with D maybe TRBD2 (6 bases). Germline V gene lookup returns CDR1 SGHDT and CDR2 YYEEEE. The CDR3 is made up of 15 amino acids. The V end lost 4 bases, the J end lost 4 bases, and 17 bases lay between the germline ends. This CDR3 is CASSTPDAAGETQYF. The CDR3 nucleotides read TGTGCCAGCAGCACCCCGGACGCAGCGGGAGAGACCCAGTACTTC.

The gene calls are TRBV30 and TRBJ1-1; TRBD1 agrees at 8 bases. Trimming removed 0 bases from V and 6 bases from J; junction bases left unmatched: 9. Looked up from germline, CDR1 is GTSNPN and CDR2 is SVGIG (reference sequence). The CDR3 is made up of 15 amino acids. The CDR3 nucleotides are TGTGCCTGGAGTGTACTGGACAGGGACCGGGCTGAAGCTTTCTTT. This translates into CAWSVLDRDRAEAFF.

The chain carries TRBV6-1 and TRBJ1-1, with 11 positions matching TRBD1. This CDR3 spans 13 amino acids. Trimming cost V 6 bases and J 5 bases; bases outside gene matches: 2. The germline V gene encodes CDR1 MNHNS and CDR2 SASEGT. In nucleotides, the CDR3 is TGTGCCAGCAGGGGACAGGGGGAAACTGAAGCTTTCTTT. It codes for CASRGQGETEAFF.

This clone was detected only once. The CDR3 loop reads CASSQDRHYEQYF. In DNA form, the CDR3 reads TGCGCCAGCAGCCAAGATCGACACTACGAGCAGTACTTC. V and J are TRBV4-3 and TRBJ2-7; D gene unclear. Looked up from germline, CDR1 is LGHNA and CDR2 is YSLEER. Trimming left V 0 bases short and J 3 bases short, with 6 bases between. The CDR3 extends over 13 amino acids.

This chain connects TRBV5-6 to TRBJ2-7; 8 bases are shared with TRBD2. This CDR3 is built from 15 residues. Per germline, CDR1 SGHDT and CDR2 YYEEEE. With V trimmed by 5 bases and J by 3 bases, 10 bases remained unmatched. CDR3 amino acids: CASSYGLAPFYEQYF. The CDR3 DNA reads TGTGCCAGCAGTTATGGACTAGCCCCTTTCTACGAGCAGTACTTC.

The rearrangement uses TRBV19 and TRBJ1-1; 10 bases match TRBD1. Germline loops: CDR1 LNHDA, CDR2 SQIVND (reference sequence). With 3 bases clipped from V and 6 bases from J, the junction kept 1 base outside the gene matches. This CDR3 spans 13 amino acids. The CDR3 region is CASSMGTGAEAFF. DNA for the CDR3: TGTGCCAGTAGTATGGGGACAGGGGCTGAAGCTTTCTTT.